These 6 T cell receptor beta chains share one sample of origin, sequenced in a study of shared clonotypes between healthy human individuals. Profiled with immunoSEQ multiplex PCR; TCRdb holds only in-frame clones, not every one. The table shows about 580,000 clones, with about 98% occurring only once. In the naive CD8 group, cells lacked CD45RO and were positively selected for CCR7, so terminally differentiated effector memory CD45RA+ cells were left out. The sequenced sample consisted of naive CD8+ T cells sorted from blood. Receptors originate from a man aged 30 to 45 in good health.

This clone has just one count. The chain is built from TRBV11-2 and TRBJ2-7, with D hard to call. Looked up from germline, CDR1 is SGHAT and CDR2 is FQNNGV. The V end was cut by 5 bases, the J end by 7 bases, with 9 bases between. This CDR3 has 11 amino acids. This CDR3 reads CASSPLGEQYF. In DNA form, the CDR3 reads TGTGCCAGCAGCCCGCTAGGGGAGCAGTACTTC.

This chain links TRBV5-1 with TRBJ2-2; D gene unclear. Germline assignment: CDR1 SGHRS and CDR2 YFSETQ. V was pared by 3 bases and J by 6 bases, with 15 bases between. This CDR3 is 15 amino acids long. CDR3 sequence: CASSSGYPIPGELFF. DNA of the CDR3: TGCGCCAGCAGCTCCGGCTATCCAATTCCCGGGGAGCTGTTTTTT.

J is TRBJ2-1 and V is TRBV4-1; 11 positions match TRBD2. The CDR3 is 15 amino acids. The V gene end was trimmed by 5 bases and the J gene end by 4 bases; junction bases not matched to a gene: 4. From germline, CDR1 is MGHRA and CDR2 YSYEKL. The CDR3 DNA sequence: TGCGCCAGCAGCTTGGGACTAGCGGCTTACAATGAGCAGTTCTTC. Amino acids: CASSLGLAAYNEQFF.

This clone has a single count. The chain links TRBV4-1 to TRBJ2-7; 7 positions match TRBD1. Germline trimming cut 3 bases from V and 0 bases from J; bases unmatched to any gene: 5. The CDR3 is made up of 15 amino acids. The germline V gene has CDR1 MGHRA and CDR2 YSYEKL. The CDR3 is CASSQDRDSSYEQYF. DNA for the CDR3: TGCGCCAGCAGCCAGGACCGGGACAGCTCCTACGAGCAGTACTTC.

This clone has just one count. The V call is TRBV6-5, the J call TRBJ2-1; 11 nucleotides align to TRBD1. This CDR3 spans 14 amino acids. J lost 8 bases, V lost 6 bases, and 6 bases had no gene match. Germline CDR1 and CDR2: MNHEY and SVGAGI. The CDR3 bases are TGTGCCAGCAGCCTCGGGACAGGGGGTTATGAGCAGTTCTTC. Translated, it gives CASSLGTGGYEQFF.

The chain is built from TRBV27 and TRBJ2-7; D ambiguous. Trimming cost V 3 bases and J 3 bases, with 9 bases left between them. The CDR3 covers 13 residues. Looked up from germline, CDR1 is MNHEY and CDR2 is SMNVEV (reference sequence). The CDR3 DNA follows: TGTGCCAGCAGTTTCGAACCACACTACGAGCAGTACTTC. The encoded protein is CASSFEPHYEQYF.